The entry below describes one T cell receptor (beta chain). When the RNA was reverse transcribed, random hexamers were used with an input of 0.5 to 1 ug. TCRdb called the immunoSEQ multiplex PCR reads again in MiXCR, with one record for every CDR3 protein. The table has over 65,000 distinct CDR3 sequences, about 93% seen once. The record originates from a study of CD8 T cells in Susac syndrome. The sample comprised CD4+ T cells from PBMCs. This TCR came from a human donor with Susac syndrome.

CDR3 amino acids: CATSDSRGSGETQYF. Written as DNA, the CDR3 is TGTGCCACCAGTGATTCCAGGGGGTCGGGGGAGACCCAGTACTTC. The chain is built from TRBV24-1 and TRBJ2-5; 7 bases are a match to TRBD1. CDR1 is KGHDR, CDR2 SFDVKD, per germline. The length of the CDR3 is 15 residues. Trimming removed 2 bases from V and 5 bases from J; junction bases left unmatched: 7.